A selection of T cell receptor beta chains follows, all from one sample in a study of technical replicates of blood from several donors. Assay used: immunoSEQ multiplex PCR; TCRdb lists only in-frame clones, some missing. The profile covers about 59,000 clones, with 90% to 95% appearing a single time and around 4.2% taken by the ten largest. The specimen was PBMCs. The receptors originated from a human donor in good health. Some clones in this sample may be carry-over from other donors' samples. CDR3s include the opening cysteine and the closing phenylalanine or tryptophan. The order of the fields is CDR3 length, V gene, J gene, CDR3 protein.

length: 14; V: TRBV11-2; J: TRBJ2-3; CDR3: CASTPGVGADTQYF
length: 15; V: TRBV19; J: TRBJ1-2; CDR3: CASSSRQGANYGYTF
length: 15; V: TRBV18; J: TRBJ2-1; CDR3: CASSPTGQFSNEQFF
length: 19; V: TRBV4-1; J: TRBJ2-5; CDR3: CASSQDSLAGGWYQETQYF
length: 15; V: TRBV6-6; J: TRBJ2-2; CDR3: CASSPGQTNTGELFF
length: 17; V: TRBV27; J: TRBJ1-4; CDR3: CASSKTLKTGTNEKLFF
length: 14; V: TRBV2; J: TRBJ1-2; CDR3: CASIVGGFGYGYTF
length: 15; V: TRBV5-1; J: TRBJ2-1; CDR3: CASSLTGGLYNEQFF
length: 14; V: TRBV2; J: TRBJ1-5; CDR3: CASSQTGSNQPQHF
length: 13; V: TRBV7-8; J: TRBJ2-7; CDR3: CASSIGQTYEQYF
length: 16; V: TRBV9; J: TRBJ1-2; CDR3: CASSALGAGGDKGYTF
length: 13; V: TRBV5-1; J: TRBJ2-7; CDR3: CASSSDSTYEQYF
length: 17; V: TRBV7-9; J: TRBJ2-1; CDR3: CASSPTQGTASYNEQFF
length: 15; V: TRBV5-1; J: TRBJ2-2; CDR3: CASSIGGGLMAELFF
length: 16; V: TRBV15; J: TRBJ2-7; CDR3: CATSRDRPGMFNEQYF
length: 8; V: TRBV2; J: TRBJ2-3; CDR3: CASTAQYF
length: 16; V: TRBV7-3; J: TRBJ2-2; CDR3: CASSPRPGTGSGELFF
length: 15; V: TRBV7-2; J: TRBJ2-7; CDR3: CASSLVNRGPHEQYF
length: 16; V: TRBV27; J: TRBJ1-5; CDR3: CASSLRAGGLSKPQHF
length: 15; V: TRBV6-5; J: TRBJ1-2; CDR3: CASSYSRDSTHGYTF
length: 16; V: TRBV5-1; J: TRBJ2-5; CDR3: CASSPGLAGLQETQYF
length: 18; V: TRBV4-1; J: TRBJ1-4; CDR3: CASSLRPQGAETNEKLFF
length: 14; V: TRBV9; J: TRBJ2-7; CDR3: CASSVATGGYEQYF
length: 15; V: TRBV7-9; J: TRBJ2-7; CDR3: CASSSGLAGSYEQYF
length: 15; V: TRBV7-6; J: TRBJ2-3; CDR3: CASSLRRGSTDTQYF
length: 15; V: TRBV30; J: TRBJ2-3; CDR3: CAWSVSAGARDTQYF
length: 17; V: TRBV4-2; J: TRBJ1-4; CDR3: CASSQDPPAGANEKLFF
length: 14; V: TRBV11-2; J: TRBJ2-1; CDR3: CASSSLAVDNEQFF
length: 17; V: TRBV4-3; J: TRBJ2-1; CDR3: CASSQDQATVSYNEQFF
length: 12; V: TRBV6-6; J: TRBJ1-2; CDR3: CASMRANYGYTF
length: 11; V: TRBV5-6; J: TRBJ2-7; CDR3: CASSLVDEQYF
length: 16; V: TRBV4-3; J: TRBJ2-1; CDR3: CASSQVLAGVGNEQFF
length: 15; V: TRBV25-1; J: TRBJ1-2; CDR3: CASSGAGTALYGYTF
length: 15; V: TRBV30; J: TRBJ1-1; CDR3: CAWSVLWQGWPEAFF
length: 13; V: TRBV9; J: TRBJ2-3; CDR3: CASSASPQDTQYF
length: 16; V: TRBV15; J: TRBJ2-3; CDR3: CATSTRRLASTDTQYF
length: 16; V: TRBV7-3; J: TRBJ1-4; CDR3: CASSQLGARENEKLFF
length: 14; V: TRBV5-4; J: TRBJ2-3; CDR3: CASSTDWKSDTQYF
length: 13; V: TRBV7-3; J: TRBJ2-1; CDR3: CASSIIAGGEQFF
length: 14; V: TRBV19; J: TRBJ1-1; CDR3: CASSTGGGDTEAFF